This T cell receptor beta chain was retrieved from a study of graft-versus-host responses after intestinal transplantation. Study-wide background: Recipients across the board were started on anti-thymocyte globulin induction, then kept on tacrolimus and steroids for approximately three years.

The table came from immunoSEQ multiplex PCR; TCRdb's copy has only in-frame clones and leaves some out. This table has tens of thousands of clones, around nine tenths appearing once. CDR1 SGHAT and CDR2 FQNNGV come from the germline V gene. This CDR3 is 18 amino acids long. Unmatched junction bases numbered 14, after V lost 4 bases and J lost 2 bases. The starting material was bone marrow, obtained less than 750 days after intestinal transplantation. The sequence was collected from a human patient who received an intestinal transplant, so some T cells may come from the graft donor. V usage is TRBV11-2 and J usage is TRBJ2-5, with 9 bases matching TRBD2. CDR3 residues: CASSSCAGGGAEQETQYF. In DNA form, the CDR3 reads TGTGCCAGCAGCTCCTGCGCGGGGGGGGGCGCCGAACAAGAGACCCAGTACTTC.